Below are 10 T cell receptor beta chains sequenced from a single sample in a study of blood T cell repertoires in COVID-19. Here immunoSEQ multiplex PCR was the method, and the copy in TCRdb shows in-frame clones only, minus some. Altogether over 150,000 clones are present, roughly 93% being singletons, with the ten largest covering approximately 2.2%. Input material: peripheral blood. All receptors come from a man aged 18 to 29 with acute or convalescent COVID-19.

This clone was picked up one time. The chain joins TRBV3-1 (or the pseudogene TRBV3-2) to TRBJ1-4; D remains ambiguous. The CDR3 covers 16 residues. V was trimmed by 4 bases and J by 0 bases, leaving 12 bases between them. Germline V lookup: CDR1 LGHDT, CDR2 YNNKEL (reference sequence). CDR3 in DNA: TGTGCCAGCAGCCTAAGAGGGCGGACAACTAATGAAAAACTGTTTTTT. Translating gives CASSLRGRTTNEKLFF.

The chain has TRBV5-1 and TRBJ1-6; 7 bases fit TRBD1. This CDR3 spans 13 amino acids. The ends lost 4 bases at V and 10 bases at J; junction bases unmatched: 5. Per germline, CDR1 SGHRS and CDR2 YFSETQ. In DNA, the CDR3 is TGCGCCAGCAGCACTACAGGGGACTCACCCCTCCACTTT. Translation gives CASSTTGDSPLHF.

J is TRBJ2-3 and V is TRBV5-4; perhaps TRBD2 as D (6 bases). Trimming took 2 bases from V and 6 from J, leaving 10 bases between them. The germline gives CDR1 SGHNT, CDR2 YYREEE (reference sequence). This CDR3 spans 13 amino acids. CDR3 DNA sequence: TGTGCCAGCAGCTTTACGGGGGAGGATACGCAGTATTTT. Protein: CASSFTGEDTQYF.

The chain uses TRBV24-1 and TRBJ2-5, with D perhaps TRBD2 (5 bases). V dropped 0 bases and J dropped 5 bases, with 12 bases sitting between them. This CDR3 comprises 15 residues. Germline V gene sequence: CDR1 KGHDR, CDR2 SFDVKD. The CDR3 sequence is CATSDLIGVRETQYF. The CDR3 region has the DNA TGTGCCACCAGTGATTTGATCGGGGTTAGGGAGACCCAGTACTTC.

The CDR3 DNA sequence: TGCAGCGTTCCAGTAAGGGGCACCGGGGAGCTGTTTTTT. It specifies CSVPVRGTGELFF. This sequence joins TRBV29-1 and TRBJ2-2; a possible D gene is TRBD1 (5 bases). Trimming removed 5 bases at V and 4 bases at J, with 11 bases between. This CDR3 spans 13 amino acids. CDR1 and CDR2 (germline): SQVTM, ANQGSEA.

This chain uses TRBV30 with TRBJ2-7; 9 nucleotides align to TRBD1. Looked up from germline, CDR1 is GTSNPN and CDR2 is SVGIG (reference sequence). The CDR3 runs to 13 residues. V shed 3 bases and J 4 bases; nucleotides not matched to a gene: 4. The CDR3 loop is CAWSGTGWYEQYF. The CDR3 DNA reads as TGTGCCTGGAGCGGGACAGGGTGGTACGAGCAGTACTTC.

The table lists this clone with a count of one. The rearrangement links TRBV6-5 to TRBJ1-5; TRBD1 might be the D (6 bases). This CDR3 is 14 amino acids long. With 4 bases removed from V and 3 bases from J, the gap between germline ends came to 10 bases. Per germline, CDR1 MNHEY and CDR2 SVGAGI. CDR3 DNA sequence: TGTGCCAGCAGTTCACAGGGAGCCAATCAGCCCCAGCATTTT. Translated: CASSSQGANQPQHF.

This chain connects TRBV19 to TRBJ2-5, with D perhaps matching TRBD2 (5 bases). Gene TRBJ2-7 matches the end of the DNA better, so the J call may be wrong. CDR3 size: 15 residues. Per the germline V gene, CDR1 is LNHDA and CDR2 is SQIVND (reference sequence). The CDR3 loop is CASSIVPAATYEQYF. The DNA of the CDR3 is TGTGCCAGTAGTATAGTGCCAGCGGCTACGTACGAGCAGTACTTC.

V gene TRBV5-8 combines with J gene TRBJ1-1; D is unclear. V shed 0 bases and J shed 1 base, with 10 bases lying between them. Per germline, CDR1 SGHTS and CDR2 YDEGEE. The CDR3 has 15 amino acids. DNA for the CDR3: TGTGCCAGCAGCTTGGGATTTACTCCGAACACTGAAGCTTTCTTT. This translates into CASSLGFTPNTEAFF. Looking up the rest from reference TRBV5-8 and TRBJ1-1 gives the full variable domain: EAGVTQSPTHLIKTRGQQATLRCSPISGHTSVYWYQQALGLGLQFLLWYDEGEERNRGNFPPRFSGRQFPNYSSELNVNALELEDSALYLCASSLGFTPNTEAFFGQGTRLTVV.

This chain joins TRBV18 and TRBJ1-3; weak D call: TRBD1 (6 bases). Germline CDR1 KGHSH, CDR2 LQKENI. V was cut by 7 bases and J by 0 bases, with 10 bases left in between. The CDR3 sequence is 14 residues long. This CDR3 reads CASFQGTSGNTIYF. The DNA of the CDR3 is TGTGCCAGCTTTCAGGGGACCTCTGGAAACACCATATATTTT.